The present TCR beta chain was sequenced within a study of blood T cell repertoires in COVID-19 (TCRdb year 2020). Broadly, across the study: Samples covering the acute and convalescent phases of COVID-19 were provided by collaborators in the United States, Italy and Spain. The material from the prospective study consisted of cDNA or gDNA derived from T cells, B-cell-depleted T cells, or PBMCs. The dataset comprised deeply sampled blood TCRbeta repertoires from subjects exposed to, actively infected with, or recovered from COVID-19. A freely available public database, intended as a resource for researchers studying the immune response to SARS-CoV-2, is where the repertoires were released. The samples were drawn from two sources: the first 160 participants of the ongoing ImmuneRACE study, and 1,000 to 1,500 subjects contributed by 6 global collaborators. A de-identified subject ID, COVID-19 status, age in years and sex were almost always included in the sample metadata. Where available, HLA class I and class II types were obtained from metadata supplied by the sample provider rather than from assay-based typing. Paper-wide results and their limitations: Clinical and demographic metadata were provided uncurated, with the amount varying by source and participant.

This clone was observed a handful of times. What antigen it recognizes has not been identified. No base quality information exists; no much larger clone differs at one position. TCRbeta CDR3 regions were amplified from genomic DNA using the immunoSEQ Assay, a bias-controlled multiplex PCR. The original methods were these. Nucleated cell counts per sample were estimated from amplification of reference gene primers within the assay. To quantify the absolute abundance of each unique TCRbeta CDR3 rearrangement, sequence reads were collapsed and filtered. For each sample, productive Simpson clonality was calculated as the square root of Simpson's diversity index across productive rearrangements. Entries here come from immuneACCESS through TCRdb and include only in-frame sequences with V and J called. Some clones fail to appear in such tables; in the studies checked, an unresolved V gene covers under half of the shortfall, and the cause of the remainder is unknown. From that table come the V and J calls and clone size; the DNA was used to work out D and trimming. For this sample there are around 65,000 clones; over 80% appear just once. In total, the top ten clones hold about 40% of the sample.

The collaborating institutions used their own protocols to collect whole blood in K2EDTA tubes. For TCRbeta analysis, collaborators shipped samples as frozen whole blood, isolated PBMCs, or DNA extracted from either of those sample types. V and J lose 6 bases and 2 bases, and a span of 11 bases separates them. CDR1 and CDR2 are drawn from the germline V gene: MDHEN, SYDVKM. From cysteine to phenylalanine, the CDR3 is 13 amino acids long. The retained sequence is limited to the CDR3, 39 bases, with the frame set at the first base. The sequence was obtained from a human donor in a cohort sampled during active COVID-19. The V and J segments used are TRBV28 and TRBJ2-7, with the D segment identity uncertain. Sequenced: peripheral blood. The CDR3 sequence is CASSPITPYEQYF. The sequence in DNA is TGTGCCAGCAGCCCGATCACACCCTACGAGCAGTACTTC.